This is a list of T cell receptor beta chains from one sample in a study of OX40 agonist ivuxolimab in advanced cancers. Method: immunoSEQ multiplex PCR; TCRdb's copy keeps in-frame clones and lacks some. The sample includes 76,000 or so clones, approximately 83% of them seen just once. The specimen comprised CD4+ or CD8+ T cells sorted from blood, sampled in a trial of the OX40 agonist ivuxolimab. These receptors all stem from an adult with an advanced solid tumor such as melanoma, head and neck, liver or kidney cancer. The CDR3 runs from the conserved cysteine through the conserved F or W. The order of the fields is clone size, D gene, V gene, J gene, CDR3 protein, CDR3 DNA. The D gene is left open where the match is weak. Some rows have no size entry. The others give once, few or many, or a class for an expanded clone.

clone size: NA
D gene: TRBD1
V gene: TRBV27
J gene: TRBJ2-3
CDR3 protein: CASSFRMDRANTDTQYF
CDR3 DNA: TGTGCCAGCAGTTTCCGGATGGACAGGGCAAACACAGATACGCAGTATTTT

clone size: NA
D gene: NA
V gene: TRBV9
J gene: TRBJ2-3
CDR3 protein: CASSVDWGTDTQYF
CDR3 DNA: TGTGCCAGCAGCGTAGACTGGGGCACAGATACGCAGTATTTT

clone size: NA
D gene: NA
V gene: TRBV27
J gene: TRBJ2-7
CDR3 protein: CASSLGASYEQYF
CDR3 DNA: TGTGCCAGCAGTTTAGGGGCCAGCTACGAGCAGTACTTC

clone size: once
D gene: NA
V gene: TRBV21-1
J gene: TRBJ2-7
CDR3 protein: CASSPDSFYEQYF
CDR3 DNA: TGTGCCAGCAGCCCGGACTCTTTTTACGAGCAGTACTTC

clone size: NA
D gene: TRBD2
V gene: TRBV7-9
J gene: TRBJ2-3
CDR3 protein: CASSGSSGGRTDTQYF
CDR3 DNA: TGTGCCAGCAGCGGTAGCTCGGGGGGACGAACAGATACGCAGTATTTT

clone size: NA
D gene: NA
V gene: TRBV7-2
J gene: TRBJ2-2
CDR3 protein: CARPNTGELFF
CDR3 DNA: TGTGCCAGGCCGAACACCGGGGAGCTGTTTTTT

clone size: NA
D gene: TRBD2
V gene: TRBV11-3
J gene: TRBJ2-7
CDR3 protein: CASSAASGSYHEQYF
CDR3 DNA: TGTGCCAGCAGCGCAGCTAGCGGGAGTTACCACGAGCAGTACTTC

clone size: NA
D gene: NA
V gene: TRBV6-1
J gene: TRBJ2-7
CDR3 protein: CASSEGGHIFSSGSSYEQYF
CDR3 DNA: TGTGCCAGCAGTGAAGGAGGCCATATATTTAGCAGCGGCTCCTCCTACGAGCAGTACTTC

clone size: NA
D gene: NA
V gene: TRBV29-1
J gene: TRBJ2-7
CDR3 protein: CSVETGSSYEQYF
CDR3 DNA: TGCAGCGTTGAGACGGGGAGCTCCTACGAGCAGTACTTC

clone size: NA
D gene: TRBD1
V gene: TRBV4-3
J gene: TRBJ2-7
CDR3 protein: CASSQDQGAFYEQYF
CDR3 DNA: TGCGCCAGCAGCCAAGATCAGGGGGCGTTCTACGAGCAGTACTTC

clone size: few
D gene: NA
V gene: TRBV20-1
J gene: TRBJ1-1
CDR3 protein: CSAGRTEAFF
CDR3 DNA: TGCAGTGCAGGGCGGACTGAAGCTTTCTTT

clone size: NA
D gene: TRBD1
V gene: TRBV4-2
J gene: TRBJ1-2
CDR3 protein: CASSSRSGQEGGYTF
CDR3 DNA: TGTGCCAGCAGCTCGCGGTCGGGACAGGAGGGCGGCTACACCTTC

clone size: NA
D gene: NA
V gene: TRBV7-8
J gene: TRBJ2-7
CDR3 protein: CASSFQLGEQYF
CDR3 DNA: TGTGCCAGCAGCTTCCAACTCGGCGAGCAGTACTTC